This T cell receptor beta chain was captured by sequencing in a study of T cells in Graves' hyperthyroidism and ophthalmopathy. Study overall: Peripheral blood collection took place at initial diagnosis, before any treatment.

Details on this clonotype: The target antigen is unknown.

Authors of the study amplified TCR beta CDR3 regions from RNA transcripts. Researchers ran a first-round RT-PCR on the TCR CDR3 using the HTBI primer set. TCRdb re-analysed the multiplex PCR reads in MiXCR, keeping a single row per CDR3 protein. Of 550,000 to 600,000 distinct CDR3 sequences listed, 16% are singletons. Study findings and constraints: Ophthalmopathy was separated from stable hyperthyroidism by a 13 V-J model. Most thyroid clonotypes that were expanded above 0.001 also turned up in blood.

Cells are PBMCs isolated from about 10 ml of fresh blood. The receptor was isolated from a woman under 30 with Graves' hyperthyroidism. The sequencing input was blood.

Here the CDR3 DNA reads TGTGCCAGCAGCCCCGTATGGGGACAGCCCCAGCATTTT. Its translation is CASSPVWGQPQHF. J is TRBJ1-5 and V is TRBV6-1; the D is unclear. This CDR3 is 13 amino acids long. V was cut by 6 bases and J by 7 bases, with 13 bases left in between. Germline assignment: CDR1 MNHNS and CDR2 SASEGT.